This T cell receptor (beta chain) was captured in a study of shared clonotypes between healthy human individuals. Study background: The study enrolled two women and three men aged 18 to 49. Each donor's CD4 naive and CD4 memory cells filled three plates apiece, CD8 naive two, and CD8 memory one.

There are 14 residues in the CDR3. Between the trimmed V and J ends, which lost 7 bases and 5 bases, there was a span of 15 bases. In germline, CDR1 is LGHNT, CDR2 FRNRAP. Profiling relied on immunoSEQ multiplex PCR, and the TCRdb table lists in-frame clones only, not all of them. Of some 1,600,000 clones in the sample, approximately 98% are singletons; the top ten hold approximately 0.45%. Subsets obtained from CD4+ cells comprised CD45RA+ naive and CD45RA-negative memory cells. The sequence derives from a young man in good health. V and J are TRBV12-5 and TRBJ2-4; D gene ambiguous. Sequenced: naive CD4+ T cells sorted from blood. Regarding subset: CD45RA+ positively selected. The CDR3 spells CASADQYRENIQYF. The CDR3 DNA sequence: TGTGCTAGTGCCGACCAATATCGAGAAAACATTCAGTACTTC.